The 25 T cell receptor beta chains below were found in one sample sequenced in a study of regulatory T cells in long-lasting Graves disease (dated by TCRdb to the early 2020s). Library preparation was by multiplex PCR. Data came from an Illumina HiSeq 4000. CDR3 regions were amplified by Arm-PCR with iRepertoire HTBI primers to construct TCR beta libraries. Using fastp at Q25 and MiXCR, TCRdb reprocessed the public reads and kept productive beta chains. Rows are combined by CDR3 protein, so each entry shows the most common genes and DNA. This sample holds approximately 350,000 distinct CDR3 sequences; 16% were observed only once. About 27% of the sample is taken by the ten largest. The time point label here, explained by the study, means: newly diagnosed GD, antithyroid drugs for less than 3 months. For both TCR sequencing and RNA sequencing, RNA was extracted from PBMCs using TRIzol. These data were also reused for a study on T cells in Graves' hyperthyroidism and ophthalmopathy.

The sample here was peripheral blood mononuclear cells (PBMCs), taken at new diagnosis, from a patient treated with antithyroid drugs. All receptors derive from a middle-aged man with Graves disease. Donor details come from another sample of the same person, matched by shared clones.

This clonotype showed up just once. A read error is the likely source, as a far larger clone sits one nucleotide away. No conserved phenylalanine or tryptophan is present at the end of the CDR3, so a read error is the likely explanation. The V call is TRBV9, the J call TRBJ1-1, with no clear D. This CDR3 is built from 14 residues. V dropped 5 bases and J dropped 3 bases, with 14 bases sitting between them. Germline lookup yields CDR1 SGDLS and CDR2 YYNGEE. CDR3 loop: CASRKTRRDTEAFL. CDR3 in DNA: TGTGCCAGCAGAAAGACAAGAAGGGACACTGAAGCTTTCCTT.

The V gene is TRBV5-1, the J gene TRBJ2-3; TRBD1 is a possible D gene (5 bases). Per the germline V gene, CDR1 is SGHRS and CDR2 is YFSETQ. V lost 0 bases, J lost 4 bases, and 9 bases lay in between. The CDR3 length is 14 residues. The CDR3 protein is CASSLGDSSDTQYF. In nucleotides, the CDR3 is TGCGCCAGCAGCTTGGGCGACAGTTCAGATACGCAGTATTTT.

V is TRBV28 and J is TRBJ1-1; the match to TRBD1 covers 7 bases. The CDR3 length is 15 residues. The germline CDR1 and CDR2 sequences are MDHEN and SYDVKM. J gave up 0 bases and V 8 bases, and 9 bases lay outside the gene matches. Here the CDR3 DNA reads TGTGCCAGCGGAGGATACAGGGGCATGAACACTGAAGCTTTCTTT. Amino acid sequence: CASGGYRGMNTEAFF.

This clonotype was observed many times. The chain couples TRBV27 to TRBJ2-1, with TRBD1 as a possible D gene (6 bases). Trimming pared 2 bases from V and 0 bases from J, leaving 8 bases between. Germline lookup yields CDR1 MNHEY and CDR2 SMNVEV (reference sequence). The CDR3 covers 15 residues. The CDR3 DNA reads as TGTGCCAGCAGTTTAAGGGGGAGCTCCTACAATGAGCAGTTCTTC. Translation: CASSLRGSSYNEQFF.

A few counts support this clonotype. This rearrangement joins TRBV12-3 or TRBV12-4 to TRBJ1-1; the D is unclear. Trimming stripped 3 bases from V and 9 bases from J, with 8 bases between. This CDR3 spans 11 amino acids. The CDR3 coding sequence is TGTGCCAGCAGTTTTAAGGCTCAAGCTTTCTTT. Protein: CASSFKAQAFF.

Remarks on this clonotype: Possible read error: a much larger clone is one base away. The chain links TRBV7-2 to TRBJ2-3; maybe TRBD2 (7 bases). From germline, CDR1 is SGHTA and CDR2 FQGNSA. The CDR3 runs to 14 residues. The V end was cut by 3 bases, the J end by 6 bases, with 13 bases between. CDR3 loop: CASSLMGGADTQYF. CDR3 nucleotides: TGTGCCAGCAGCTTGATGGGGGGGGCGGATACGCAGTATTTT.

This clonotype was seen ten or more times. The chain carries TRBV7-9 and TRBJ2-3; either TRBD1 or TRBD2 may supply D (5 bases each). Trimming pared 7 bases from V and 6 bases from J, leaving 14 bases between. CDR1 is SEHNR, CDR2 FQNEAQ, per germline (reference sequence). This CDR3 comprises 13 residues. The CDR3 loop reads CASTLRGADTQYF. The DNA of the CDR3 is TGTGCCAGCACCCTACGAGGGGCGGATACGCAGTATTTT.

The chain is built from TRBV6-2 or TRBV6-3 and TRBJ2-1; D is possibly TRBD1 (6 bases). This CDR3 is 16 amino acids long. From germline, CDR1 is MNHEY and CDR2 SVGEGT. Trimming removed 6 bases from V and 5 bases from J, with 20 bases in between. The CDR3 here is CASRADRRGWDNEQFF. In DNA form, the CDR3 reads TGTGCCAGCAGGGCAGACAGGAGAGGGTGGGACAATGAGCAGTTCTTC.

This clonotype appeared a few times. The rearrangement links TRBV11-2 to TRBJ1-4; no firm D call. Trimming cost V 1 base and J 10 bases, with 13 bases left between them. CDR3 length: 14 amino acids. CDR1 is SGHAT and CDR2 is FQNNGV in the germline V gene. CDR3 in DNA: TGTGCCAGCAGCTTAGGGGTTTTGGGTGGAAAACTGTTTTTT. Its protein product is CASSLGVLGGKLFF.

This clonotype was found many times. Relative to the germline gene, one junction end is altered; a read error may explain this. The chain couples TRBV6-1 to TRBJ2-7; 7 positions match TRBD1. Germline lookup yields CDR1 MNHNS and CDR2 SASEGT. The CDR3 extends over 13 amino acids. CDR3 DNA: TGTGCCAGCAGTAAGCCAGGGACAGAAAACATACACTTC. As protein: CASSKPGTENIHF.

This clonotype appeared a few times. This chain connects TRBV29-1 to TRBJ2-6, with 7 bases lining up with TRBD1. The CDR3 totals 16 residues. CDR1 and CDR2 from the germline V gene are SQVTM and ANQGSEA. The V gene end was trimmed by 6 bases and the J gene end by 0 bases; junction bases not matched to a gene: 8. The DNA for the CDR3 is TGCAGCGTGAGGGGGCACCTCACCTCTGGGGCCAACGTCCTGACTTTC. Translating gives CSVRGHLTSGANVLTF.

This clonotype was seen a handful of times. V usage is TRBV20-1 and J usage is TRBJ1-2; D is undetermined. The V gene lost 0 bases and the J gene lost 4 bases, with 15 bases spanning the gap. The germline V gene encodes CDR1 DFQATT and CDR2 SNEGSKA (reference sequence). The CDR3 is 15 residues long. CDR3: CSARDKRVQPYGYTF. The CDR3 DNA reads as TGCAGTGCTAGAGATAAGAGGGTCCAGCCCTATGGCTACACCTTC.

This clonotype was recorded at least ten times. This chain uses TRBV20-1 with TRBJ1-1; tentatively, D is TRBD1 (6 bases). CDR3 length equals 17 residues. Trimming cost V 6 bases and J 0 bases, with 23 bases left between them. CDR1 is DFQATT, CDR2 SNEGSKA, per germline (reference sequence). The CDR3 reads CSANTRDERGLNTEAFF. The DNA of the CDR3 is TGCAGTGCAAACACGCGGGACGAAAGGGGGTTGAACACTGAAGCTTTCTTT.

Many counts were recorded for this clonotype. The chain couples TRBV2 to TRBJ2-3, with 8 nucleotides matching TRBD1. V lost 5 bases, J lost 5 bases, and 6 bases stayed unmatched. The CDR3 runs to 14 residues. Germline CDR1 and CDR2: SNHLY and FYNNEI. CDR3: CASSQGARGDTQYF. The CDR3 nucleotides read TGTGCCAGCAGTCAGGGGGCCAGGGGAGATACGCAGTATTTT.

This clonotype was recorded only once. Only one base separates this from a far larger clonotype, so it likely reflects a read error. V and J are TRBV12-3 or TRBV12-4 and TRBJ1-5; D is uncertain. The germline V and J ends were trimmed by 3 bases and 5 bases, with 8 bases remaining between them. CDR3 length equals 13 residues. The CDR3 loop reads CASSLYGDQPQHF. CDR3 nucleotides: TGTGCCAGCAGTTTGTACGGGGATCAGCCCCAGCATTTT.

The chain is built from TRBV2 and TRBJ1-3; TRBD1 might be the D (5 bases). Looked up from germline, CDR1 is SNHLY and CDR2 is FYNNEI. Trimming stripped 3 bases from V and 0 bases from J, with 12 bases between. This CDR3 is 16 amino acids long. CDR3 region: CASSEGPMSSGNTIYF. For the CDR3, the DNA is TGTGCCAGCAGTGAGGGACCGATGAGCTCTGGAAACACCATATATTTT.

This chain joins TRBV12-3 or TRBV12-4 and TRBJ2-3; 11 nucleotides align to TRBD2. V shed 4 bases and J 4 bases; nucleotides not matched to a gene: 7. This CDR3 spans 16 amino acids. CDR3 amino acids: CASSSLAGGPSDTQYF. The DNA of the CDR3 is TGTGCCAGCAGTTCATTAGCGGGGGGGCCTTCAGATACGCAGTATTTT.

This clonotype was seen more than once but under ten times. For the CDR3, the DNA is TGCGCCAGCAGCCAAGTAAAGGTGTCTAGCGGGGGGCCCCCTTACAATGAGCAGTTCTTC. Amino acid sequence: CASSQVKVSSGGPPYNEQFF. The J gene is TRBJ2-1, the V gene TRBV4-1; 11 bases are shared with TRBD2. J lost 4 bases, V lost 1 base, and 15 bases had no gene match. The CDR3 covers 20 residues. Germline CDR1 reads MGHRA; CDR2 reads YSYEKL.

This clonotype was seen only a few times. The rearrangement joins TRBV7-3 to TRBJ1-1; no definite D call. This CDR3 spans 16 amino acids. The V gene's germline CDR1 is SGHTA and CDR2 FQGTGA. V was clipped by 5 bases and J by 5 bases, with 21 bases between them. CDR3 nucleotide sequence: TGTGCCAGCAGCCAAGGAGGGTCAAGGGCGGGGACTGAAGCTTTCTTT. Protein sequence: CASSQGGSRAGTEAFF.

This clonotype has a count of ten or more. The rearrangement joins TRBV2 to TRBJ1-5; unclear D gene. Trimming cost V 4 bases and J 0 bases, with 10 bases left between them. Germline V lookup: CDR1 SNHLY, CDR2 FYNNEI. The CDR3 has 15 residues. CDR3 region: CASSGGSFSNQPQHF. The CDR3 coding sequence is TGTGCCAGCAGTGGTGGCAGCTTTAGCAATCAGCCCCAGCATTTT. Full variable domain (rest looked up from reference TRBV2 and TRBJ1-5): EPEVTQTPSHQVTQMGQEVILRCVPISNHLYFYWYRQILGQKVEFLVSFYNNEISEKSEIFDDQFSVERPDGSNFTLKIRSTKLEDSAMYFCASSGGSFSNQPQHFGDGTRLSIL.

A note on this clonotype: A much larger clone differs by one base, so this may be a read error. This chain links TRBV5-1 with TRBJ1-1, with TRBD1 as a possible D gene (5 bases). In germline, CDR1 is SGHRS, CDR2 YFSETQ. The CDR3 length is 14 residues. V lost 3 bases to trimming and J lost 3 bases, with 12 bases between them. CDR3 protein: CASSWSQGYTEAFF. The CDR3 DNA reads as TGCGCCAGCAGCTGGTCCCAGGGCTACACTGAAGCTTTCTTT.

This clonotype was seen only once. CDR3 loop: CASSRTRDKTEAFF. The DNA for the CDR3 is TGTGCCAGCAGCCGCACCCGGGACAAGACTGAAGCTTTCTTT. The V gene is TRBV7-2, the J gene TRBJ1-1, with a tentative D call TRBD1 (6 bases). Germline values: CDR1 SGHTA, CDR2 FQGNSA. The V and J ends lost 5 bases and 5 bases respectively, with 15 bases between them. CDR3 length: 14 amino acids.

This clonotype is a singleton in its sample. The V gene is TRBV25-1, the J gene TRBJ2-7; possible D gene TRBD1, 6 bases. V lost 4 bases and J 2 bases, leaving 12 bases between the germline ends. CDR1 MGHDK and CDR2 SYGVNS come from the germline V gene. The CDR3 covers 14 residues. CDR3 nucleotides: TGTGCCAGCAGTGCTGAGGGGGTCCCCTACGAGCAGTACTTC. Its protein product is CASSAEGVPYEQYF.

This clonotype was found many times. V is TRBV7-9 and J is TRBJ2-7, with a possible D match to TRBD2 (5 bases). The germline CDR1 and CDR2 sequences are SEHNR and FQNEAQ (reference sequence). Trimming shortened V by 5 bases and J by 6 bases, and 17 bases separated the two germline ends. The CDR3 has 14 residues. The CDR3 DNA reads as TGTGCCAGCAGCATAAATGGGGAGATTGGCGAGCAGTACTTC. It encodes CASSINGEIGEQYF.

Regarding this clonotype: This could be a read error, since a much larger clone is one nucleotide away. V is TRBV5-1 and J is TRBJ2-7, with a tentative D call TRBD2 (6 bases). The V gene's germline CDR1 is SGHRS and CDR2 YFSETQ. The V and J ends lost 1 base and 0 bases respectively, with 11 bases between them. The CDR3 has 15 residues. CDR3 bases: TGCGCCAGCAGCTTGCGGGGGACGATCTCCTACGAGCAGTACTTC. It translates to CASSLRGTISYEQYF.